Following are 5 T cell receptor beta chains from one sample sequenced in a study of cytomegalovirus exposure and HLA in healthy donors. Primers: 60 Vbeta forward and 13 Jbeta reverse. Libraries were prepared by immunoSEQ multiplex PCR; TCRdb keeps only in-frame clonotypes and omits some of them. The profile shows fewer than 200,000 clones, 68% of them singletons. The sample comprised PBMCs. The origin of the receptors is a man between 50 and 59 years old in good health and CMV-seronegative.

J is TRBJ2-2 and V is TRBV7-9; the match to TRBD2 covers 8 bases. The junction had 9 bases not matched to a gene; V was cut back by 5 bases and J by 7 bases. The CDR3 covers 15 residues. Germline CDR1 reads SEHNR; CDR2 reads FQNEAQ (reference sequence). CDR3 sequence (DNA): TGTGCCAGCAGCCCAGGACTAGCTGGGATCGGGGAGCTGTTTTTT. As protein: CASSPGLAGIGELFF.

The chain recombines TRBV7-7 with TRBJ2-7; TRBD1 agrees at 9 bases. Trimming at V came to 8 bases and at J to 5 bases, leaving 7 bases not matched to a gene. Germline CDR1 reads SSHAT; CDR2 reads FNYEAQ (reference sequence). The CDR3 has 13 amino acids. This CDR3 reads CASSQDRGNEQYF. CDR3 nucleotide sequence: TGTGCCAGCTCCCAGGACAGGGGCAACGAGCAGTACTTC.

The CDR3 here is CASSYEQGRGEQYF. CDR3 sequence (DNA): TGTGCCAGCAGTTACGAACAGGGAAGGGGCGAGCAGTACTTC. V is TRBV6-6 and J is TRBJ2-7; TRBD1 is a possible D gene (6 bases). Germline V gives CDR1 MNHNY, CDR2 SVGAGI (reference sequence). The CDR3 consists of 14 residues. V was cut by 2 bases and J by 6 bases, with 14 bases left in between.

V is TRBV4-1 and J is TRBJ1-1; TRBD1 might be the D (6 bases). The CDR3 sequence is 15 residues long. Germline V gene sequence: CDR1 MGHRA, CDR2 YSYEKL. V lost 3 bases, J lost 8 bases, and 19 bases lay in between. The CDR3 is CASSHMDSRYAEAFF. CDR3 nucleotides: TGCGCCAGCAGCCATATGGACAGTCGATACGCGGAAGCTTTCTTT.

The genes are TRBV27 and TRBJ1-5; D is undetermined. The V gene lost 0 bases and the J gene lost 1 base, with 4 bases spanning the gap. The V gene's germline CDR1 is MNHEY and CDR2 SMNVEV (reference sequence). The length of the CDR3 is 14 residues. The CDR3 nucleotides are TGTGCCAGCAGTTTATCGACAAGCAATCAGCCCCAGCATTTT. Protein sequence: CASSLSTSNQPQHF.